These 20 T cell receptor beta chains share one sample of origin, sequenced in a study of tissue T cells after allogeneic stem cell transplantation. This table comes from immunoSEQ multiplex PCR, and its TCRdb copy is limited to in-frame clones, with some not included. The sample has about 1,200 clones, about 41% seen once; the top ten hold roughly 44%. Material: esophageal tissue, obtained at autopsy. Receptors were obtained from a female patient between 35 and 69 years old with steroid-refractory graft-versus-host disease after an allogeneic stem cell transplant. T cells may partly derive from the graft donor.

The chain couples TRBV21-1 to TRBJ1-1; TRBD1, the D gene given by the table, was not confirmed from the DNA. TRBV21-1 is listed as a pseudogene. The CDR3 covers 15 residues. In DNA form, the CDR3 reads TGTGCCAGCAGCAAAAGGCAGGGGCAGAACACTGAAGCTTTCTTT. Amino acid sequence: CASSKRQGQNTEAFF.

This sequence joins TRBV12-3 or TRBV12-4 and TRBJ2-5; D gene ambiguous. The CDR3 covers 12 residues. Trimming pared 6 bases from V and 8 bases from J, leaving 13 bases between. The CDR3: CASSPQSYTQYF. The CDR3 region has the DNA TGTGCCAGCAGCCCGCAGAGCTATACCCAGTACTTC.

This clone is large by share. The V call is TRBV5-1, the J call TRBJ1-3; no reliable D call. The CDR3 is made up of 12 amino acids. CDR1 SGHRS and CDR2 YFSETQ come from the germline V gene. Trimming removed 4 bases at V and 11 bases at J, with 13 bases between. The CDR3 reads CASSPRSGAIYF. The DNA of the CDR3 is TGCGCCAGCAGCCCTCGCTCCGGGGCCATATATTTT.

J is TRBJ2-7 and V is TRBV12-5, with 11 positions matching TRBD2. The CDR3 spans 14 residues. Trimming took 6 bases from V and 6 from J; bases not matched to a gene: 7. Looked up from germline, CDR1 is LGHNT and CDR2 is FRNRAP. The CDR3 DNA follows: TGTGCTAGTGGACTTAGCGGGGGGGCCTCCGAGCAGTACTTC. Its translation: CASGLSGGASEQYF.

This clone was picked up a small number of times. The CDR3 is CASSLAGSSGANVLTF. The CDR3 DNA sequence: TGTGCCAGCAGCTTAGCCGGATCTTCTGGGGCCAACGTCCTGACTTTC. The V gene is TRBV7-9, the J gene TRBJ2-6; no reliable D call. This CDR3 is 16 amino acids long. V was clipped by 0 bases and J by 1 base, with 7 bases between them. Germline V lookup: CDR1 SEHNR, CDR2 FQNEAQ (reference sequence).

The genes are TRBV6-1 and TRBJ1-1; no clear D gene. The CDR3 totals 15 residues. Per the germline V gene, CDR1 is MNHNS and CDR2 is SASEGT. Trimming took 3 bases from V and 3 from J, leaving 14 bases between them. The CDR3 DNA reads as TGTGCCAGCAGTGAGGGTTCTGTAAGAGACACTGAAGCTTTCTTT. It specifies CASSEGSVRDTEAFF.

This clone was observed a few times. CDR3 region: CASRTGNGYTF. The DNA of the CDR3 is TGTGCCTCCAGGACGGGGAATGGCTACACCTTC. The genes are TRBV2 and TRBJ1-2, with unresolved D. The CDR3 covers 11 residues. V was pared by 11 bases and J by 6 bases, with 13 bases between. CDR1 SNHLY and CDR2 FYNNEI come from the germline V gene. The full variable domain, completed using reference TRBV2 and TRBJ1-2, is EPEVTQTPSHQVTQMGQEVILRCVPISNHLYFYWYRQILGQKVEFLVSFYNNEISEKSEIFDDQFSVERPDGSNFTLKIRSTKLEDSAMYFCASRTGNGYTFGSGTRLTVV.

CDR3 loop: CASSSLGRRNEQYF. The DNA of the CDR3 is TGTGCCAGCAGTTCTCTCGGGAGACGAAACGAGCAGTACTTC. The chain joins TRBV6-5 to TRBJ2-7; weak D call: TRBD2 (6 bases). CDR3 length: 14 residues. Per the germline V gene, CDR1 is MNHEY and CDR2 is SVGAGI. The V gene lost 4 bases and the J gene lost 5 bases, with 15 bases spanning the gap.

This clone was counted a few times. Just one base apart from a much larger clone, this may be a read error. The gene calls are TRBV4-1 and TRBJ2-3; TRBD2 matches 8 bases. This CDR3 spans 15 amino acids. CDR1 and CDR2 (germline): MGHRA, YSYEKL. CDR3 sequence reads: CARSRREASTDTQYF. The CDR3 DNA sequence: TGCGCCCGCAGCCGGCGGGAGGCCAGCACAGATACGCAGTATTTT.

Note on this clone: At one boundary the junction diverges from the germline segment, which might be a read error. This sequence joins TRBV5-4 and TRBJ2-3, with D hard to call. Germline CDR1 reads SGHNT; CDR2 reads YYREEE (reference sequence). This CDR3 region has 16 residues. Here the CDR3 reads CASSLGAALGTDTQYF. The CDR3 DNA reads TGTGCCAGCAGCTTGGGGGCTGCCCTGGGCACAGATACACAGTATTTT.

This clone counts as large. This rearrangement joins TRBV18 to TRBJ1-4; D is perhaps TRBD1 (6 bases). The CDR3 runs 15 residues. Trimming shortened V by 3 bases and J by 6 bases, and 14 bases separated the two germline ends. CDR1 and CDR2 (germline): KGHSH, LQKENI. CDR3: CASSPNRVSDEKLFF. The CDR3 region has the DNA TGTGCCAGCTCACCGAACAGGGTTTCGGATGAAAAACTGTTTTTT.

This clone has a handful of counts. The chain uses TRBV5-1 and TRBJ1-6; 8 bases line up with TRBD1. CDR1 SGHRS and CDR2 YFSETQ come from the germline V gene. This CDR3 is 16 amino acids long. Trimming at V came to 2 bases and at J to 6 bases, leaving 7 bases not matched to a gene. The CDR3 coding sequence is TGCGCCAGCAGCTTCGGCTTGGACAGGGCTAATTCACCCCTCCACTTT. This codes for CASSFGLDRANSPLHF.

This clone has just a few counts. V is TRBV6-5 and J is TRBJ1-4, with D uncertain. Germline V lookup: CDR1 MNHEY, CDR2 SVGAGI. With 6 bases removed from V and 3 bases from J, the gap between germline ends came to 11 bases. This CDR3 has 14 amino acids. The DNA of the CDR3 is TGTGCCAGCAGCCGCAGAACCCCTAATGAAAAACTGTTTTTT. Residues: CASSRRTPNEKLFF.

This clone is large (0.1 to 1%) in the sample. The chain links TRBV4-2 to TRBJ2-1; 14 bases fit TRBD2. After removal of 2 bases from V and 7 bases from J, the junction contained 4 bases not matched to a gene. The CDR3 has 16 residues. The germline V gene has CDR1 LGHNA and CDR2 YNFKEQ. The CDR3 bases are TGTGCCAGCAGCCAACGGACTAGCGGGGGGAGGAATGAGCAGTTCTTC. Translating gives CASSQRTSGGRNEQFF.

In DNA form, the CDR3 reads TGTGCCAGCAGCTCCCGCGGGGGTAACACTGAAGCTTTCTTT. Protein: CASSSRGGNTEAFF. The chain recombines TRBV11-2 with TRBJ1-1, with D tentatively TRBD1 (5 bases). The germline CDR1 and CDR2 sequences are SGHAT and FQNNGV. The CDR3 is made up of 14 amino acids. V was shortened by 4 bases and J by 2 bases, with 11 bases between the two germline ends.

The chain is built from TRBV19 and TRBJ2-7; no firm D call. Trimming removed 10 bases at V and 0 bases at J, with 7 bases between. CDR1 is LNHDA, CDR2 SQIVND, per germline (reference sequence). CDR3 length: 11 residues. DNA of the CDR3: TGTGCCACGGAGAGCTCCTACGAGCAGTACTTC. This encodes CATESSYEQYF.

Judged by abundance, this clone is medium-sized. CDR3 sequence (DNA): TGTGCCAGCAGCCGTAGCGGGGGTTCGTACGAGCAGTACTTC. Translated: CASSRSGGSYEQYF. This chain joins TRBV16 and TRBJ2-7; 9 bases map to TRBD2. This CDR3 region has 14 residues. V lost 4 bases and J lost 4; bases outside the gene matches: 5. Germline values: CDR1 KGHSY, CDR2 FQNENV. Full variable domain (rest looked up from reference TRBV16 and TRBJ2-7): GEEVAQTPKHLVRGEGQKAKLYCAPIKGHSYVFWYQQVLKNEFKFLISFQNENVFDETGMPKERFSAKCLPNSPCSLEIQATKLEDSAVYFCASSRSGGSYEQYFGPGTRLTVT.

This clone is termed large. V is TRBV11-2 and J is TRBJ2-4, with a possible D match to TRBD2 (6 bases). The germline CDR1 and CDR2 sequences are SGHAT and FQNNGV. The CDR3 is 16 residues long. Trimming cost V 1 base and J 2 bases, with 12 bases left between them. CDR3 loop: CASSLVGSGTKNIQYF. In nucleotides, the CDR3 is TGTGCCAGCAGCTTAGTGGGTAGCGGTACCAAAAACATTCAGTACTTC.

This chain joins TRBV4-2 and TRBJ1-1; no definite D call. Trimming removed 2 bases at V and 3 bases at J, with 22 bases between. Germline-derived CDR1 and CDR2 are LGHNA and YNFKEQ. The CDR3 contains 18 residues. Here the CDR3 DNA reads TGTGCCAGCAGCCAACCCCTCCTTTTTACTAGTCTGGACACTGAAGCTTTCTTT. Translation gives CASSQPLLFTSLDTEAFF.

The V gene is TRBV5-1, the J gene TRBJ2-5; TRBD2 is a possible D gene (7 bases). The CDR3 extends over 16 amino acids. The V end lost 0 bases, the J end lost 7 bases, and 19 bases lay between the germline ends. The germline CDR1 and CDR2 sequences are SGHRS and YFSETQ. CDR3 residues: CASSLVGGGRKGTQYF. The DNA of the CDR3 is TGCGCCAGCAGCTTGGTAGGGGGGGGTCGCAAAGGGACCCAGTACTTC.